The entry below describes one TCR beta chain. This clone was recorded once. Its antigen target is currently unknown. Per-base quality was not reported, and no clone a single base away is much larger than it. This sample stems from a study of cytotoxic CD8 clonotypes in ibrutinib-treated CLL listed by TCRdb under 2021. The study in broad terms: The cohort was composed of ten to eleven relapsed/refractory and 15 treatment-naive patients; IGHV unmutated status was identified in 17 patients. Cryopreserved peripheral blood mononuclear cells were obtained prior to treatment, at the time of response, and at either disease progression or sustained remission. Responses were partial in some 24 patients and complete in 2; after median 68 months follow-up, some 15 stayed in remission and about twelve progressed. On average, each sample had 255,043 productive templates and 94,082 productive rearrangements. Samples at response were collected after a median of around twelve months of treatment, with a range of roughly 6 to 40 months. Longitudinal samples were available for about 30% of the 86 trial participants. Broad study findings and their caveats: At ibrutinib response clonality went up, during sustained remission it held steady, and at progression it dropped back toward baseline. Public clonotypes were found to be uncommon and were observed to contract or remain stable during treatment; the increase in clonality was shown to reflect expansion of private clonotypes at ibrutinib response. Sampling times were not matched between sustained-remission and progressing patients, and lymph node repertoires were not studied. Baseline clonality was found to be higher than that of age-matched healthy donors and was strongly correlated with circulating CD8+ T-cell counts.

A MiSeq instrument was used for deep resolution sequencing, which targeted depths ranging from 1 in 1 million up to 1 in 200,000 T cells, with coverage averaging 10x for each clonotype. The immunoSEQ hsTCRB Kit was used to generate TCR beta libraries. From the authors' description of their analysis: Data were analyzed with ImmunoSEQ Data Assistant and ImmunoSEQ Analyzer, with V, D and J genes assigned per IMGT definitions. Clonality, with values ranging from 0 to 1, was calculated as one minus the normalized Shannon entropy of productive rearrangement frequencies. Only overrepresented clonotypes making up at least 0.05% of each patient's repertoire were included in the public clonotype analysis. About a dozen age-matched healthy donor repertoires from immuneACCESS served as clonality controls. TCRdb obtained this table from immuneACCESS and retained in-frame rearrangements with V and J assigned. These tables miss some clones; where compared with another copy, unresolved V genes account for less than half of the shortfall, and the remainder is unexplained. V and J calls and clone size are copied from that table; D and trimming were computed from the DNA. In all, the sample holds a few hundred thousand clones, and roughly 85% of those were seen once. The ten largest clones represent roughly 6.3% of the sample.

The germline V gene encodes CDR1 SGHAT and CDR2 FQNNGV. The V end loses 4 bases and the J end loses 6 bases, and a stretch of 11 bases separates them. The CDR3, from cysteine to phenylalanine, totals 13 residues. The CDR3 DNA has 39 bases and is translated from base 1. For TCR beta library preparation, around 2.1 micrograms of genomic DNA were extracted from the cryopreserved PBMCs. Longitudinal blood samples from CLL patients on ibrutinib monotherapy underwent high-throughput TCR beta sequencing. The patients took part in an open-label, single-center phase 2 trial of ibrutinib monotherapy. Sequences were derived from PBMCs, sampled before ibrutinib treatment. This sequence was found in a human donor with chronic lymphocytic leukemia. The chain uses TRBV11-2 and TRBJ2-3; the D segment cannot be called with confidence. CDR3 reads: CASSWYQADTQYF. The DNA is TGTGCCAGCAGCTGGTACCAGGCGGATACGCAGTATTTT.